The 17 T cell receptor beta chains in this list originate from one sample, sequenced in a study of cytomegalovirus exposure and HLA in healthy donors. The PCR made use of 60 Vbeta and 13 Jbeta primers. Here immunoSEQ multiplex PCR was the method, and the copy in TCRdb shows in-frame clones only, minus some. The repertoire has about 170,000 clones, about 72% of them found once; the top ten carry approximately 1.4%. Specimen: PBMCs. Source of these receptors: a girl aged 10-17 years in good health and CMV-seronegative.

The chain uses TRBV6-6 and TRBJ1-6, with 7 bases identical to TRBD1. The CDR3 loop spans 15 amino acids. In germline, CDR1 is MNHNY, CDR2 SVGAGI (reference sequence). With V trimmed by 5 bases and J by 10 bases, 11 bases remained unmatched. Written as DNA, the CDR3 is TGTGCCAGCAGTGAGCCCGACAGGGACGGATCACCCCTCCACTTT. Protein sequence: CASSEPDRDGSPLHF.

V is TRBV4-2 and J is TRBJ1-5; the D gene is possibly TRBD1 (5 bases). Trimming cost V 4 bases and J 0 bases, with 10 bases left between them. The CDR3 length is 15 residues. In germline, CDR1 is LGHNA, CDR2 YNFKEQ. DNA for the CDR3: TGTGCCAGCAGCCTCGACAGCTATAGCAATCAGCCCCAGCATTTT. Protein sequence: CASSLDSYSNQPQHF.

This clone appeared a few times. The chain is built from TRBV27 and TRBJ2-2; 7 positions match TRBD1. There are 15 residues in the CDR3. Germline values: CDR1 MNHEY, CDR2 SMNVEV (reference sequence). V shed 4 bases, J shed 6 bases, and the junction held 8 bases outside the gene matches. The CDR3 protein is CASSSGQTYAGELFF. The CDR3 bases are TGTGCCAGCAGTTCGGGACAGACTTATGCCGGGGAGCTGTTTTTT.

The chain has TRBV4-1 and TRBJ1-1; TRBD1 matches at 7 bases. The V and J ends lost 0 bases and 3 bases, in that order; junction bases with no gene match: 7. The CDR3 extends over 16 amino acids. The germline CDR1 and CDR2 sequences are MGHRA and YSYEKL. As DNA, the CDR3 is TGCGCCAGCAGCCAAGAAGGTCCAGGGGGGCACACTGAAGCTTTCTTT. Amino acid sequence: CASSQEGPGGHTEAFF.

The chain couples TRBV2 to TRBJ2-7, with D perhaps TRBD1 (5 bases). CDR1 SNHLY and CDR2 FYNNEI come from the germline V gene. The CDR3 loop spans 15 amino acids. The V and J ends lost 6 bases and 4 bases respectively, with 19 bases between them. The DNA of the CDR3 is TGTGCCAGCAGCCCGCAGGAAAGGGGATTATACGAGCAGTACTTC. Translating it yields CASSPQERGLYEQYF.

This chain joins TRBV4-1 and TRBJ1-3; D gene unclear. V was cut by 1 base and J by 1 base, with 8 bases left in between. Germline V lookup: CDR1 MGHRA, CDR2 YSYEKL. The CDR3 has 15 residues. CDR3 nucleotide sequence: TGCGCCAGCAGCCAAGTAGGGAGTTCTGGAAACACCATATATTTT. Translated, it gives CASSQVGSSGNTIYF.

The chain couples TRBV18 to TRBJ2-7; TRBD2 agrees at 10 bases. J gave up 2 bases and V 3 bases, and 10 bases lay outside the gene matches. The germline V gene has CDR1 KGHSH and CDR2 LQKENI. The length of the CDR3 is 17 residues. CDR3 residues: CASSPVLAGASPYEQYF. The DNA for the CDR3 is TGTGCCAGCTCACCGGTCCTAGCGGGGGCCTCCCCCTACGAGCAGTACTTC.

J is TRBJ2-3 and V is TRBV7-3; 9 bases fit TRBD1. Germline CDR1 SGHTA, CDR2 FQGTGA. The CDR3 has 16 amino acids. V lost 4 bases and J lost 2; bases outside the gene matches: 7. CDR3 amino acids: CASSSPGQGVTDTQYF. The CDR3 nucleotides are TGTGCCAGCAGCTCACCGGGACAGGGTGTCACAGATACGCAGTATTTT.

CDR3 DNA: TGTGCCATCAACGCACCATGGGCTGATTATGGCTACACCTTC. Amino acid sequence: CAINAPWADYGYTF. The J gene is TRBJ1-2, the V gene TRBV10-3; the D is unclear. This CDR3 has 14 residues. Germline CDR1 reads ENHRY; CDR2 reads SYGVKD. Trimming took off 7 bases at V and 5 bases at J, with 17 bases between the two ends.

The chain couples TRBV9 to TRBJ2-5; D gene unclear. CDR1 is SGDLS and CDR2 is YYNGEE in the germline V gene. The CDR3 runs to 13 residues. V was shortened by 0 bases and J by 3 bases, with 6 bases between the two germline ends. The chain's CDR3 is CASSVGPEETQYF. CDR3 in DNA: TGTGCCAGCAGCGTAGGGCCAGAAGAGACCCAGTACTTC.

The V and J genes are TRBV5-4 and TRBJ1-3, with TRBD1 matching over 7 bases. Germline lookup yields CDR1 SGHNT and CDR2 YYREEE (reference sequence). Trimming removed 0 bases from V and 4 bases from J; junction bases left unmatched: 7. The length of the CDR3 is 16 residues. The CDR3: CASSLDPGQSGNTIYF. The CDR3 DNA reads TGTGCCAGCAGCTTGGATCCGGGACAGTCCGGAAACACCATATATTTT.

This chain uses TRBV30 with TRBJ1-3; possible D gene TRBD1, 5 bases. CDR1 is GTSNPN, CDR2 SVGIG, per germline (reference sequence). V was pared by 0 bases and J by 5 bases, with 17 bases between. The CDR3 has 16 amino acids. CDR3 in amino acids: CAWSVYQLAGRNTIYF. For the CDR3, the DNA is TGTGCCTGGAGTGTATATCAACTGGCAGGGCGAAACACCATATATTTT.

This chain connects TRBV19 to TRBJ2-7; 9 bases agree with TRBD1. This CDR3 has 14 amino acids. Trimming cost V 4 bases and J 0 bases; bases outside gene matches: 1. The V gene's germline CDR1 is LNHDA and CDR2 SQIVND (reference sequence). The CDR3 loop reads CASSRTGASYEQYF. Here the CDR3 DNA reads TGTGCCAGTAGTAGGACAGGGGCCTCCTACGAGCAGTACTTC.

This clone has only a few counts. The chain couples TRBV7-3 to TRBJ2-3, with D tentatively TRBD1 (6 bases). The CDR3 covers 14 residues. Germline assignment: CDR1 SGHTA and CDR2 FQGTGA. V was clipped by 3 bases and J by 4 bases, with 11 bases between them. CDR3 bases: TGTGCCAGCAGCTTCTTAGAGGGGGCAGATACGCAGTATTTT. It is translated as CASSFLEGADTQYF.

The V and J genes are TRBV6-1 and TRBJ2-3, with unresolved D. In germline, CDR1 is MNHNS, CDR2 SASEGT. V lost 6 bases to trimming and J lost 1 base, with 5 bases between them. The CDR3 is 12 amino acids. CDR3 coding DNA: TGTGCCAGCAGGCCAGGCACAGATACGCAGTATTTT. It yields the protein CASRPGTDTQYF.

This clone was observed a few times. This chain joins TRBV6-5 and TRBJ2-1, with 10 bases aligning to TRBD2. V lost 6 bases to trimming and J lost 9 bases; unmatched junction nucleotides: 8. Germline V gives CDR1 MNHEY, CDR2 SVGAGI. The CDR3 has 14 amino acids. The CDR3 region has the DNA TGTGCCAGCAGCATAGCGGGGGGTTACGGTGAGCAGTTCTTC. It is translated as CASSIAGGYGEQFF.

The chain recombines TRBV28 with TRBJ1-2; TRBD1 matches 10 bases. CDR1 and CDR2 (germline): MDHEN, SYDVKM. The CDR3 is made up of 13 amino acids. The trim removed 8 bases at V and 2 bases at J, leaving 2 bases unmatched. CDR3: CASRTGGNYGYTF. The DNA for the CDR3 is TGTGCCAGCCGGACAGGGGGAAACTATGGCTACACCTTC.